The rows below give T cell receptor beta chains drawn from one sample of a study of Graves' ophthalmopathy and Graves' hyperthyroidism. TCRdb redid the calling of the multiplex PCR reads with MiXCR, one entry per CDR3 protein. The profile shows about 480,000 distinct CDR3 sequences, over 13% of them singletons. Material for sequencing was blood. These receptors all come from a woman in her twenties or thirties with Graves' ophthalmopathy. Both conserved end residues are part of each CDR3. The order of the fields is clone size, D gene, V gene, J gene, CDR3 protein, CDR3 DNA. D genes are given only for firm matches. Some rows have no size entry. The others give once, few or many, or a class for an expanded clone.

clone_size: many; d_call: .; v_call: TRBV12-3/TRBV12-4; j_call: TRBJ2-5; cdr3_aa: CASRPGLVEETQYF; cdr3_nt: TGCGCCAGCAGGCCGGGACTGGTAGAAGAGACCCAGTACTTC
clone_size: .; d_call: .; v_call: TRBV7-9; j_call: TRBJ2-6; cdr3_aa: CASSPPDYGANVLTF; cdr3_nt: TGTGCCAGCAGCCCGCCGGACTATGGGGCCAACGTCCTGACTTTC
clone_size: many; d_call: .; v_call: TRBV9; j_call: TRBJ1-6; cdr3_aa: CASSVDVGASSPLHF; cdr3_nt: TGTGCCAGCAGCGTAGATGTGGGGGCGAGTTCACCCCTCCACTTT
clone_size: once; d_call: .; v_call: TRBV6-1; j_call: TRBJ1-2; cdr3_aa: CASSEETVALYGYTF; cdr3_nt: TGTGCCAGCAGTGAAGAGACAGTAGCTCTCTATGGTTACACCTTC
clone_size: many; d_call: TRBD1; v_call: TRBV20-1; j_call: TRBJ1-2; cdr3_aa: CSARVQGAFIYGYTF; cdr3_nt: TGCAGTGCTAGAGTTCAGGGGGCTTTCATATATGGCTACACCTTC
clone_size: many; d_call: .; v_call: TRBV20-1; j_call: TRBJ2-4; cdr3_aa: CSAPGLAKNIQYF; cdr3_nt: TGCAGTGCCCCCGGGCTAGCCAAAAACATTCAGTACTTC
clone_size: .; d_call: TRBD1; v_call: TRBV12-5; j_call: TRBJ2-5; cdr3_aa: CASGQGTGWGETQYF; cdr3_nt: TGTGCTAGTGGTCAGGGGACAGGGTGGGGAGAGACCCAGTACTTC
clone_size: .; d_call: .; v_call: TRBV29-1; j_call: TRBJ1-3; cdr3_aa: CSVEDFGGLSGNTIYF; cdr3_nt: TGCAGCGTTGAAGATTTTGGGGGCCTATCTGGAAACACCATATATTTT
clone_size: many; d_call: .; v_call: TRBV12-3/TRBV12-4; j_call: TRBJ1-2; cdr3_aa: CASSESNYGYTF; cdr3_nt: TGTGCCAGCTCCGAATCTAACTATGGCTACACCTTC
clone_size: many; d_call: TRBD1; v_call: TRBV30; j_call: TRBJ1-2; cdr3_aa: CAWSSLGQGAHYGYTF; cdr3_nt: TGTGCCTGGAGTTCGCTCGGACAGGGGGCCCACTATGGCTACACCTTC
clone_size: many; d_call: .; v_call: TRBV18; j_call: TRBJ1-5; cdr3_aa: CASADSNNQPQHF; cdr3_nt: TGTGCCAGCGCCGACAGCAACAATCAGCCCCAGCATTTT
clone_size: .; d_call: .; v_call: TRBV28; j_call: TRBJ1-1; cdr3_aa: CASSIGAPSYTEAFF; cdr3_nt: TGTGCCAGCAGTATAGGGGCGCCCTCCTACACTGAAGCTTTCTTT
clone_size: .; d_call: .; v_call: TRBV4-1; j_call: TRBJ1-5; cdr3_aa: CASSQEQGHPMEPQHF; cdr3_nt: TGCGCCAGCAGCCAAGAGCAGGGGCACCCGATGGAGCCCCAGCATTTT
clone_size: many; d_call: .; v_call: TRBV12-3/TRBV12-4; j_call: TRBJ2-7; cdr3_aa: CASSQNREGKNEQYF; cdr3_nt: TGTGCCAGCAGCCAAAACAGGGAAGGGAAAAACGAGCAGTACTTC
clone_size: many; d_call: TRBD1; v_call: TRBV6-1; j_call: TRBJ1-1; cdr3_aa: CASSERSTGATEAFF; cdr3_nt: TGTGCCAGCAGTGAACGATCAACAGGGGCCACTGAAGCTTTCTTT
clone_size: many; d_call: .; v_call: TRBV27; j_call: TRBJ1-6; cdr3_aa: CASSLSMSSYNSPLHF; cdr3_nt: TGTGCCAGCAGTTTATCGATGAGCTCCTATAATTCACCCCTCCACTTT
clone_size: many; d_call: .; v_call: TRBV11-2; j_call: TRBJ1-1; cdr3_aa: CASSLVGRMNTEAFF; cdr3_nt: TGTGCCAGCAGCTTAGTCGGACGGATGAACACTGAAGCTTTCTTT
clone_size: many; d_call: .; v_call: TRBV30; j_call: TRBJ1-2; cdr3_aa: CAWRGSSGNYGYTF; cdr3_nt: TGTGCCTGGAGGGGGTCGTCCGGGAACTATGGCTACACCTTC
clone_size: .; d_call: TRBD1; v_call: TRBV20-1; j_call: TRBJ2-7; cdr3_aa: CSARVTGTDYEQYF; cdr3_nt: TGCAGTGCTAGAGTTACCGGGACAGATTACGAGCAGTACTTC
clone_size: many; d_call: .; v_call: TRBV6-2/TRBV6-3; j_call: TRBJ2-2; cdr3_aa: CASSYSPNTGELFF; cdr3_nt: TGTGCCAGCAGTTACTCGCCTAACACCGGGGAGCTGTTTTTT
clone_size: many; d_call: .; v_call: TRBV6-1; j_call: TRBJ1-2; cdr3_aa: CASSPQRLTNYGYTF; cdr3_nt: TGTGCCAGCAGTCCCCAGCGCCTAACTAACTATGGCTACACCTTC
clone_size: many; d_call: .; v_call: TRBV11-2; j_call: TRBJ2-7; cdr3_aa: CASSPGGVAYEQYF; cdr3_nt: TGTGCCAGCAGCCCAGGGGGGGTCGCGTACGAGCAGTACTTC
clone_size: many; d_call: TRBD1; v_call: TRBV9; j_call: TRBJ1-2; cdr3_aa: CASSVEGQGAIYGYTF; cdr3_nt: TGTGCCAGCAGCGTAGAAGGACAGGGGGCAATCTATGGCTACACCTTC
clone_size: .; d_call: .; v_call: TRBV12-3/TRBV12-4; j_call: TRBJ2-7; cdr3_aa: CASSLGGASESSYEQYF; cdr3_nt: TGTGCCAGCAGTTTAGGGGGCGCTAGCGAGAGCTCCTACGAGCAGTACTTC
clone_size: few; d_call: .; v_call: TRBV30; j_call: TRBJ1-1; cdr3_aa: CAWGLTGNTEAFF; cdr3_nt: TGTGCCTGGGGGCTTACAGGGAACACTGAAGCTTTCTTT
clone_size: many; d_call: TRBD1; v_call: TRBV6-5; j_call: TRBJ2-5; cdr3_aa: CASSYSGTGAWETQYF; cdr3_nt: TGTGCCAGCAGTTACTCCGGGACAGGGGCTTGGGAGACCCAGTACTTC
clone_size: .; d_call: .; v_call: TRBV6-1; j_call: TRBJ1-4; cdr3_aa: CASSEEGTNEKLFF; cdr3_nt: TGTGCCAGCAGTGAAGAGGGCACTAATGAAAAACTGTTTTTT
clone_size: many; d_call: TRBD1; v_call: TRBV12-3/TRBV12-4; j_call: TRBJ1-5; cdr3_aa: CASRTGEQPQHF; cdr3_nt: TGTGCCAGCAGAACAGGGGAGCAGCCCCAGCATTTT
clone_size: .; d_call: .; v_call: TRBV28; j_call: TRBJ2-4; cdr3_aa: CASRETGRVSKNIKYF; cdr3_nt: TGTGCCAGCCGGGAGACAGGGAGAGTGTCCAAAAACATTAAGTACTTC
clone_size: many; d_call: .; v_call: TRBV6-1; j_call: TRBJ1-5; cdr3_aa: CASSERGPADQPQHF; cdr3_nt: TGTGCCAGCAGTGAAAGGGGACCTGCGGATCAGCCCCAGCATTTT
clone_size: many; d_call: .; v_call: TRBV2; j_call: TRBJ2-1; cdr3_aa: CASSGVQQFF; cdr3_nt: TGTGCCAGCAGTGGGGTGCAGCAGTTCTTC
clone_size: many; d_call: TRBD1; v_call: TRBV5-1; j_call: TRBJ1-1; cdr3_aa: CASSLGQGIIDTEAFF; cdr3_nt: TGCGCCAGCAGCTTGGGACAGGGGATAATCGACACTGAAGCTTTCTTT
clone_size: .; d_call: .; v_call: TRBV28; j_call: TRBJ1-2; cdr3_aa: CASSFYPVYGYTF; cdr3_nt: TGTGCCAGCAGTTTTTATCCCGTGTATGGCTACACCTTC
clone_size: few; d_call: .; v_call: TRBV20-1; j_call: TRBJ1-1; cdr3_aa: CSAREGTENTEAFF; cdr3_nt: TGCAGTGCTAGAGAAGGGACCGAGAACACTGAAGCTTTCTTT
clone_size: .; d_call: TRBD1; v_call: TRBV6-1; j_call: TRBJ1-5; cdr3_aa: CASNRGLDTNQPQHF; cdr3_nt: TGTGCCAGCAACAGGGGGCTTGACACCAATCAGCCCCAGCATTTT
clone_size: many; d_call: TRBD1; v_call: TRBV7-8; j_call: TRBJ1-1; cdr3_aa: CASSTSRDRGLTEAFF; cdr3_nt: TGTGCCAGCAGCACATCCCGGGACAGGGGGCTTACTGAAGCTTTCTTT
clone_size: many; d_call: TRBD1; v_call: TRBV12-3/TRBV12-4; j_call: TRBJ1-3; cdr3_aa: CASSTTGVSGNTIYF; cdr3_nt: TGTGCCAGCAGTACAACAGGGGTCTCTGGAAACACCATATATTTT
clone_size: many; d_call: .; v_call: TRBV6-5; j_call: TRBJ2-5; cdr3_aa: CASSYGGKGETQYF; cdr3_nt: TGTGCCAGCAGTTACGGGGGCAAGGGGGAGACCCAGTACTTC
clone_size: .; d_call: .; v_call: TRBV5-1; j_call: TRBJ1-2; cdr3_aa: CASSRGQEGKSGYTF; cdr3_nt: TGCGCCAGCAGCCGGGGGCAGGAGGGGAAGAGTGGCTACACCTTC
clone_size: many; d_call: .; v_call: TRBV30; j_call: TRBJ1-1; cdr3_aa: CAWREGEGNTEAFF; cdr3_nt: TGTGCCTGGAGAGAAGGGGAGGGGAACACTGAAGCTTTCTTT
clone_size: .; d_call: .; v_call: TRBV5-1; j_call: TRBJ2-7; cdr3_aa: CASSFMGARAYEQYF; cdr3_nt: TGCGCCAGCAGCTTCATGGGGGCACGGGCCTACGAGCAGTACTTC
clone_size: .; d_call: TRBD1; v_call: TRBV7-3; j_call: TRBJ1-2; cdr3_aa: CASSFQGGLDGYTF; cdr3_nt: TGTGCCAGCAGCTTTCAGGGGGGCCTAGATGGCTACACCTTC
clone_size: many; d_call: TRBD1; v_call: TRBV11-2; j_call: TRBJ2-5; cdr3_aa: CASSPRDRQETQYF; cdr3_nt: TGTGCCAGCAGCCCAAGGGACAGACAAGAGACCCAGTACTTC
clone_size: .; d_call: .; v_call: TRBV4-1; j_call: TRBJ1-3; cdr3_aa: CASSQGSVVSGNTIYF; cdr3_nt: TGCGCCAGCAGCCAAGGTTCGGTGGTCTCTGGAAACACCATATATTTT
clone_size: few; d_call: TRBD1; v_call: TRBV6-1; j_call: TRBJ1-1; cdr3_aa: CASRDRALGTEAFF; cdr3_nt: TGTGCCAGCAGAGACAGGGCTCTAGGCACTGAAGCTTTCTTT